The rows below give T cell receptor beta chains drawn from one sample of a study of cytomegalovirus exposure and HLA in healthy donors. Generated by immunoSEQ multiplex PCR, the TCRdb table keeps only in-frame clones and is missing some. The repertoire holds some 200,000 clones, with roughly 68% as singletons. The material sequenced was PBMCs. These receptor sequences come from a man aged 35 to 55 in good health and CMV-seropositive. Both conserved end residues are trimmed from each CDR3. Each record gives: V gene, J gene, D gene, CDR3 protein. D genes are given only for firm matches.

>TRBV6-1|TRBJ2-7|TRBD2
ASSVGGARYEQY
>TRBV7-8|TRBJ1-1|.
ASSGKAALVGTEAF
>TRBV5-1|TRBJ2-1|.
ASSLEQGLGEQF
>TRBV9|TRBJ2-3|TRBD2
ASSSGLAGYTDTQY
>TRBV20-1|TRBJ1-1|.
SAARSPEAF
>TRBV11-2|TRBJ2-1|.
ASSLDRAAGF
>TRBV5-4|TRBJ1-6|.
ASSRGRQGLNSPLH
>TRBV6-5|TRBJ1-3|.
ASSYGGGTGNTIY
>TRBV5-5|TRBJ2-3|TRBD2
ASSHGLAGQPPRDTQY
>TRBV5-1|TRBJ1-4|TRBD1
ASSSGQPNEKLF
>TRBV5-6|TRBJ2-7|TRBD2
ASSLRGGGKGEQY
>TRBV2|TRBJ2-5|TRBD2
ASSELVGLAGALQETQY
>TRBV12-5|TRBJ2-3|.
ASGRDTDTQY
>TRBV9|TRBJ2-1|TRBD1
ASSAGQVFYNEQF
>TRBV7-2|TRBJ2-3|TRBD2
ASSLRTSGNTDTQY
>TRBV29-1|TRBJ1-4|.
SAAGVDEKLF
>TRBV9|TRBJ2-1|.
ASSVGQANEQF
>TRBV19|TRBJ1-1|TRBD1
ASSIGGTGRPEAF
>TRBV10-3|TRBJ1-1|.
AISEFSGRTEAF
>TRBV7-8|TRBJ1-4|.
ASSPRGTTGEKLF
>TRBV6-5|TRBJ1-2|TRBD1
ASSTTGSIGGYT
>TRBV28|TRBJ1-1|TRBD1
ASSSGQGENEAF
>TRBV9|TRBJ2-3|TRBD2
ASSVDGTAGGLDTQY
>TRBV5-1|TRBJ1-4|TRBD1
ASSSGQGANEKLF
>TRBV11-2|TRBJ2-1|.
ASSLGRGDEQF
>TRBV7-2|.|.
ASSGGGPYEQY
>TRBV4-1|TRBJ2-7|TRBD1
ASSLGTAYEQY
>TRBV5-6|TRBJ2-7|TRBD2
ASSSHGPSGSEKQY
>TRBV9|TRBJ2-5|TRBD2
ASSVGGADQETQY
>TRBV5-8|TRBJ1-2|.
ASSLSGYGYT
>TRBV6-5|TRBJ2-1|.
ASSPWVANEQF
>TRBV28|TRBJ1-2|TRBD1
ASSPRDRGSVGYT
>TRBV9|TRBJ2-5|.
ASNRGGEETQY
>TRBV9|TRBJ2-3|.
ASSPAGAGSADTQY
>TRBV25-1|TRBJ1-2|.
ASSVGSHGYT
>TRBV9|TRBJ1-3|.
ASSREVGGFGNTIY
>TRBV7-8|TRBJ2-2|.
ASSLRTARSGTGELF
>TRBV7-9|TRBJ1-2|TRBD1
ASSSLPGQGAVRYT
>TRBV5-6|TRBJ1-1|TRBD1
ASSVGTGGWHTEAF
>TRBV10-3|TRBJ2-7|TRBD2
AIGPASGDAYEQY
>TRBV28|TRBJ1-3|.
ASSSGDTLNTIY
>TRBV27|TRBJ2-7|TRBD1
ASSSGQVYEQY
>TRBV27|TRBJ2-3|.
ASSLGESFSDTQY
>TRBV28|TRBJ1-4|.
ASSVGTLEKLF
>TRBV15|TRBJ1-2|TRBD1
ATEPGQGAIYGYT
>TRBV5-5|TRBJ1-5|.
ASSLDAGPQPQH
>TRBV6-4|TRBJ2-2|.
ASSGQSNTGELF
>TRBV5-8|TRBJ2-7|.
ASSTLGGWEQY
>TRBV5-5|TRBJ2-7|TRBD1
ASSPTGRYEQY
>TRBV4-1|TRBJ2-2|TRBD2
ASSQRGGLRDTGELF
>TRBV6-1|TRBJ2-5|.
ASSDEGLGGTQY
>TRBV28|TRBJ1-6|.
ASRLGVTSYNSPLH
>TRBV7-3|TRBJ2-5|.
ASSPLPKETQY
>TRBV11-2|TRBJ2-7|.
ASSLAPGTTYEQY
>TRBV2|TRBJ2-1|TRBD1
ASMGTVGPYNEQF
>TRBV5-6|TRBJ1-2|.
ASRGGTAFDFHGYT
>TRBV27|TRBJ2-1|.
ASRRTGSYNEQF
>TRBV4-1|TRBJ1-4|.
ASSQGREGYEKLF
>TRBV28|TRBJ1-1|.
ASNLGLRDTEAF